What follows describes a single T cell receptor (beta chain). The antigen remains undetermined. J was trimmed by 4 bases and V by 1 base; bases with no gene match: 11. This CDR3 has 18 residues. CDR1 is MGHRA and CDR2 is YSYEKL in the germline V gene. This table comes from immunoSEQ multiplex PCR, and its TCRdb copy is limited to in-frame clones, with some not included. The sample records 100,000 to 150,000 clones, 80% to 90% being singletons. These data belong to a study of T cell responses to AZD1222 COVID-19 vaccine. Study-wide findings and caveats: It was only after the peak T cell response that any repertoires were sampled. With dominance at 160-218 and 743-854, vaccine-associated CD4 TCRs spanned spike.

This material consisted of peripheral blood, taken on day 0 of AZD1222 vaccination. The rearrangement joins TRBV4-1 to TRBJ1-3; 9 bases align to TRBD1. The clonotype comes from an adult in good health. The CDR3 DNA reads as TGCGCCAGCAGCCAAGGACCCGGGACAGGGTTTGGAGGAAACACCATATATTTT. Translated, it gives CASSQGPGTGFGGNTIYF.